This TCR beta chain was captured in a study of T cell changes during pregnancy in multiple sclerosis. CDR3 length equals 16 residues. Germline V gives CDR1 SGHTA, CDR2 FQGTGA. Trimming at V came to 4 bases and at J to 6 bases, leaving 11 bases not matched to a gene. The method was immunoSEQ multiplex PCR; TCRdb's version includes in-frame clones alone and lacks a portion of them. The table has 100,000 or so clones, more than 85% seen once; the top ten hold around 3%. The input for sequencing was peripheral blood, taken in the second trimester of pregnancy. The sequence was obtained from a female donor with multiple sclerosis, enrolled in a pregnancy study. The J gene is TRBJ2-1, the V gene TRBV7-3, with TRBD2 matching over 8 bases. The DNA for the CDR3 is TGTGCCAGCAGCTCATCGCCGGGACTAGGTTTCAATGAGCAGTTCTTC. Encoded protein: CASSSSPGLGFNEQFF.